This T cell receptor (beta chain) was captured in a study of CDR3 diversity in severe acne. This clonotype was observed a few times. Each CDR3 protein gets one entry after TCRdb re-called the PCR reads with MiXCR. The table records roughly 100,000 distinct CDR3 sequences, 51% of them present only once. Germline-derived CDR1 and CDR2 are ENHRY and SYGVKD. The junction had 4 bases not matched to a gene; V was cut back by 3 bases and J by 7 bases. This CDR3 spans 16 amino acids. What was sequenced was blood. The chain employs TRBV10-3 and TRBJ2-1, with 15 positions matching TRBD2. The sequence was collected from a male donor with acne. The CDR3 spells CAISDRTSGRGNEQFF. The CDR3 DNA is TGTGCCATCAGTGATCGGACTAGCGGGAGGGGGAATGAGCAGTTCTTC.